These T cell receptor beta chains were read from a single sample in a study of OX40 agonist ivuxolimab in advanced cancers. Sequencing was performed with immunoSEQ multiplex PCR; in TCRdb, only in-frame clones are kept and a portion is missing. The data show roughly 57,000 clones, around 80% seen once. Source: CD4+ or CD8+ T cells sorted from blood, taken in a trial of the OX40 agonist ivuxolimab. These receptors all come from an adult with an advanced solid tumor such as melanoma, head and neck, liver or kidney cancer. The CDR3 runs from the conserved cysteine through the conserved F or W. The order of the fields is D gene, J gene, V gene, clone size, CDR3 DNA, CDR3 protein. The D gene is left open where the match is weak. Part of the rows lack a size; the others show once, few, many or a class for expanded clones.

TRBD1,TRBJ2-6,TRBV7-3,few,TGTGCCAGCAGCTCTACAGGGGCCCGCTCTGGGGCCAACGTCCTGACTTTC,CASSSTGARSGANVLTF
TRBD1,TRBJ1-3,TRBV25-1,.,TGTGCCAGCAGTGCCGGGACAGGGGGGGGAAACACCATATATTTT,CASSAGTGGGNTIYF
TRBD2,TRBJ2-3,TRBV19,.,TGTGCCAGTAGAAAAACGGGGGGGCCTGAGGATACGCAGTATTTT,CASRKTGGPEDTQYF
TRBD1,TRBJ1-6,TRBV6-4,few,TGTGCCAGCAGTGAAACAGGGGGCAATTCACCCCTCCACTTT,CASSETGGNSPLHF
.,TRBJ1-5,TRBV28,.,TGTGCCAGCAGTTTACAGCCTTGGCCCCAGCATTTT,CASSLQPWPQHF
TRBD1,TRBJ1-2,TRBV5-1,.,TGCGCCAGCAGCAGTCTTACAGGGGCCACCAGCTATGGCTACACCTTC,CASSSLTGATSYGYTF
.,TRBJ1-6,TRBV18,.,TGTGCCAGCTCACCACAGGGCTCCTATAATTCACCCCTCCACTTT,CASSPQGSYNSPLHF
.,TRBJ2-5,TRBV28,.,TGTGCCAGCTACGGACAGCCCCAAGAGACCCAGTACTTC,CASYGQPQETQYF
.,TRBJ2-7,TRBV28,.,TGTGCCAGCAGTTTGCGGGGGCCTCCCTCCTACGAGCAGTACTTC,CASSLRGPPSYEQYF
.,TRBJ1-5,TRBV18,.,TGTGCCAGCTCACCACCGCCAGGGGCTAGCAATCAGCCCCAGCATTTT,CASSPPPGASNQPQHF
.,TRBJ1-1,TRBV7-9,.,TGTGCCAGCACCGGAGGGGGGGCTGAAATCGGCACTGAAGCTTTCTTT,CASTGGGAEIGTEAFF
TRBD1,TRBJ1-4,TRBV18,.,TGTGCCAGCTCACCGCAGACAGGGGGCGCATATGAAAAACTGTTTTTT,CASSPQTGGAYEKLFF
TRBD1,TRBJ2-3,TRBV6-1,.,TGTGCCAGCAGTGACGGCCTGACAGGGGCCGTAGATACGCAGTATTTT,CASSDGLTGAVDTQYF
TRBD1,TRBJ1-6,TRBV5-8,.,TGTGCCAGCAGCCTACCACAGGGGGCGGGTGGATATAATTCACCCCTCCACTTT,CASSLPQGAGGYNSPLHF
TRBD2,TRBJ2-2,TRBV7-2,.,TGTGCCAGCAGCTTAGTGGGCGGGGGCACCGGGGAGCTGTTTTTT,CASSLVGGGTGELFF
.,TRBJ2-2,TRBV6-4,few,TGTGCCAGCAGTGACAGCCCATTGAACACCGGGGAGCTGTTTTTT,CASSDSPLNTGELFF
.,TRBJ2-7,TRBV27,.,TGTGCCAGCAGTCATGGGGCCGGAAGGGTATTTGGCGAGCAGTACTTC,CASSHGAGRVFGEQYF
.,TRBJ2-1,TRBV6-6,.,TGTGCCAGCAGCTCCAGTGACGGTAGCTCCTACAATGAGCAGTTCTTC,CASSSSDGSSYNEQFF
.,TRBJ1-2,TRBV6-6,.,TGTGCCAGCAGTTACTCGGGGCAGGATGGCTACACCTTC,CASSYSGQDGYTF
TRBD1,TRBJ1-1,TRBV19,.,TGTGCCAGTAGTATAGTTTTGTTGACAGGGAGTGGAGCTTTCTTT,CASSIVLLTGSGAFF
.,TRBJ2-7,TRBV19,.,TGTGCCAGTAGTGAAGCAGGGGTAAAAGGCTACGAGCAGTACTTC,CASSEAGVKGYEQYF
.,TRBJ1-1,TRBV19,.,TGTGCCAGTAGTACTCGCGGGGGTCTGAACACTGAAGCTTTCTTT,CASSTRGGLNTEAFF
.,TRBJ2-4,TRBV5-6,.,TGTGCCAGCAGCTTCACCCAAAACATTCAGTACTTC,CASSFTQNIQYF
.,TRBJ2-1,TRBV19,.,TGTGCCAGTAGTATTGATGAGGGTGAGCAGTTCTTC,CASSIDEGEQFF
TRBD1,TRBJ2-5,TRBV14,.,TGTGCCAGCAGCCAAGTTGGGACAGGAGGGACCCAGTACTTC,CASSQVGTGGTQYF
TRBD1,TRBJ1-1,TRBV19,few,TGTGCCAGTAGGAGACAGGGGGCAGTTGAAGCTTTCTTT,CASRRQGAVEAFF
.,TRBJ1-1,TRBV4-1,medium-sized,TGCGCCAGCAGCCAACAGGGGCACACTGAAGCTTTCTTT,CASSQQGHTEAFF
.,TRBJ1-4,TRBV19,.,TGTGCCAGTAGTTCGGGGGGGAGTGGAGGTAATGAAAAACTGTTTTTT,CASSSGGSGGNEKLFF
.,TRBJ1-6,TRBV5-1,.,TGCGCCAGCAGCTTAACGGGGGCGCGATATAATTCACCCCTCCACTTT,CASSLTGARYNSPLHF
TRBD2,TRBJ2-7,TRBV4-1,.,TGCGCCAGCAGCCAAGATCTGTTATCCGTCGCGGGGGGCTACTCCTACGAGCAGTACTTC,CASSQDLLSVAGGYSYEQYF
TRBD1,TRBJ2-3,TRBV29-1,.,TGCAGCGTGGGACAGGGAGGGACAGATACGCAGTATTTT,CSVGQGGTDTQYF
.,TRBJ2-7,TRBV6-5,.,TGTGCCGTGGGAGGACACCCATCCTACGAGCAGTACTTC,CAVGGHPSYEQYF
TRBD1,TRBJ2-4,TRBV19,once,TGTGCCAGTAGTATAGGGGACAGGGGTCACATTCAGTACTTC,CASSIGDRGHIQYF
.,TRBJ2-5,TRBV2,.,TGTGCCAGCAGTGAAGCGCCTCTAGCCTCGCAAGAGACCCAGTACTTC,CASSEAPLASQETQYF
TRBD1,TRBJ2-1,TRBV5-6,few,TGTGCCAGCAGCGGATGGACAGGGGGGGAGTTCTTC,CASSGWTGGEFF
.,TRBJ1-1,TRBV7-2,.,TGTGCCAGCAGCTTCGAGATCTCCTCTGAAGCTTTCTTT,CASSFEISSEAFF
.,TRBJ1-1,TRBV29-1,.,TGCAGCGGGACCTCGGGGCAGCGCACTGAAGCTTTCTTT,CSGTSGQRTEAFF
TRBD1,TRBJ1-2,TRBV5-6,.,TGTGCCAGTGTGACAGGGGAGAACTATGGCTACACCTTC,CASVTGENYGYTF
.,TRBJ1-5,TRBV7-3,.,TGTGCCAGCAGCTTCAACGCCGGGCGCAGGGTTATCGTTCAGCCCCAGCATTTT,CASSFNAGRRVIVQPQHF
.,TRBJ2-7,TRBV5-1,once,TGCGCCAGCAGCTCCTACAGGGAATCCTACGAGCAGTACTTC,CASSSYRESYEQYF
.,TRBJ2-3,TRBV7-9,.,TGTGCCAGCACGCCTCAGGGGCTTGGAGCAGATACGCAGTATTTT,CASTPQGLGADTQYF
.,TRBJ2-3,TRBV6-1,.,TGTGCCAGCAGTTGGAGACTGGTAGATACGCAGTATTTT,CASSWRLVDTQYF
TRBD1,TRBJ1-5,TRBV6-5,.,TGTGCCAGCAGTTACGACAGGGTTCAGCCCCAGCATTTT,CASSYDRVQPQHF
.,TRBJ1-6,TRBV7-8,.,TGTGCCAGCAGCTTCGGCCTATGGACGGCTTACAATTCACCCCTCCACTTT,CASSFGLWTAYNSPLHF
.,TRBJ1-3,TRBV19,.,TGTGCCAGTAGTCTACAACTTGGAAACACCATATATTTT,CASSLQLGNTIYF
.,TRBJ2-5,TRBV6-1,.,TGTGCCAGCAGTGAATGGGGGCGGTGGGCTAGCGGAGAGACCCAGTACTTC,CASSEWGRWASGETQYF
.,TRBJ1-2,TRBV6-5,few,TGTGCCAGCAGTCGCACCAGGGTAGAAGGCTACACCTTC,CASSRTRVEGYTF
TRBD1,TRBJ2-7,TRBV7-2,.,TGTGCCAGCAGCTTAGGGACACCCGGGACAGTTTCCTACGAGCAGTACTTC,CASSLGTPGTVSYEQYF
TRBD1,TRBJ2-7,TRBV27,few,TGTGCCAGCAGGCGACAGGGTTCCTACGAGCAGTACTTC,CASRRQGSYEQYF
TRBD1,TRBJ1-2,TRBV6-5,.,TGTGCCAGCAGTTATGAGGGGGCGGGCGGCTACACCTTC,CASSYEGAGGYTF
TRBD1,TRBJ1-2,TRBV6-6,.,TGTGCCAGCACACTATCCGGGACAGGGGATGGCTACACCTTC,CASTLSGTGDGYTF
TRBD1,TRBJ2-3,TRBV7-3,.,TGTGCCAGCAGCTTACAAGGGACAGGGGGCGCAGATACGCAGTATTTT,CASSLQGTGGADTQYF
TRBD1,TRBJ2-5,TRBV7-3,.,TGTGCCAGCAGCCCAGGGACAGGGGGAGAGACCCAGTACTTC,CASSPGTGGETQYF
.,TRBJ2-7,TRBV6-5,.,TGTGCCAGCAGTCCTGCCGGGTCCTACGAGCAGTACTTC,CASSPAGSYEQYF
.,TRBJ2-5,TRBV11-3,.,TGTGCCAGCAGCTTAAAGGGCAGGGTAGGAGAGACCCAGTACTTC,CASSLKGRVGETQYF
.,TRBJ2-2,TRBV29-1,.,TGCAGCGTTGGAGGGGCCCCCACCGGGGAGCTGTTTTTT,CSVGGAPTGELFF
.,TRBJ2-5,TRBV5-1,.,TGCGCCAGCAGCCCGGGGACCCAGGGGGAGACCCAGTACTTC,CASSPGTQGETQYF
.,TRBJ2-7,TRBV13,.,TGTGCCAGCAGCTTGGAATTTACCTACGAGCAGTACTTC,CASSLEFTYEQYF
.,TRBJ2-7,TRBV19,.,TGTGCCAGTAGTAACTACCGGGACGGGACCTACGAGCAGTACTTC,CASSNYRDGTYEQYF